One sample yielded the 23 T cell receptor beta chains listed below, sequenced in a study of lymphopenia after photon versus proton radiotherapy. Some clones are missing from TCRdb's copy, which holds only in-frame ones; the method was immunoSEQ multiplex PCR. This sample yields tens of thousands of clones, of which approximately 80% are seen a single time; about 15% belongs to the top ten. This sample comprised peripheral blood, obtained from a patient treated with proton-based radiotherapy. The receptors come from a woman between 65 and 79 years old with pancreatic cancer.

The chain joins TRBV19 to TRBJ2-2, with a possible D match to TRBD2 (5 bases). Germline V lookup: CDR1 LNHDA, CDR2 SQIVND (reference sequence). V was clipped by 4 bases and J by 5 bases, with 11 bases between them. This CDR3 is built from 14 residues. The CDR3, as DNA: TGTGCCAGTAGTAGTGCGAGGGCGACCGGGGAGCTGTTTTTT. Translating gives CASSSARATGELFF. The full variable domain, rest sourced from reference TRBV19 and TRBJ2-2, is DGGITQSPKYLFRKEGQNVTLSCEQNLNHDAMYWYRQDPGQGLRLIYYSQIVNDFQKGDIAEGYSVSREKKESFPLTVTSAQKNPTAFYLCASSSARATGELFFGEGSRLTVL.

The rearrangement joins TRBV6-6 to TRBJ2-7; D remains unclear. Germline V CDR1 and CDR2: MNHNY, SVGAGI (reference sequence). This CDR3 is 14 amino acids long. V shed 5 bases and J shed 3 bases, with 14 bases lying between them. The CDR3 region has the DNA TGTGCCAGCAGTCTGGATTTGGTTGTCTACGAGCAGTACTTC. It specifies CASSLDLVVYEQYF.

DNA for the CDR3: TGTGCCAGCAGTTTGGCCCAAGGCCGAGTTGAAGCTTTCTTT. Translating it yields CASSLAQGRVEAFF. The rearrangement joins TRBV28 to TRBJ1-1; no clear D. Germline assignment: CDR1 MDHEN and CDR2 SYDVKM. This CDR3 has 14 residues. Trimming cost V 3 bases and J 7 bases, with 15 bases left between them. The whole variable domain, remainder taken from reference TRBV28 and TRBJ1-1, is DVKVTQSSRYLVKRTGEKVFLECVQDMDHENMFWYRQDPGLGLRLIYFSYDVKMKEKGDIPEGYSVSREKKERFSLILESASTNQTSMYLCASSLAQGRVEAFFGQGTRLTVV.

This chain uses TRBV2 with TRBJ1-1; D not resolved. This CDR3 region has 14 residues. The V end lost 3 bases, the J end lost 0 bases, and 8 bases lay between the germline ends. From germline, CDR1 is SNHLY and CDR2 FYNNEI. Here the CDR3 reads CASSDWQMNTEAFF. CDR3 DNA sequence: TGTGCCAGCAGTGACTGGCAGATGAACACTGAAGCTTTCTTT.

The V and J genes are TRBV28 and TRBJ2-7, with TRBD1 identical over 7 bases. This CDR3 is built from 15 residues. Per germline, CDR1 MDHEN and CDR2 SYDVKM. V trimming: 2 bases; J trimming: 1 base; junction bases outside the gene matches: 5. The CDR3: CASSLRQQGSYEQYF. The CDR3 nucleotides read TGTGCCAGCAGTTTACGACAACAGGGGTCCTACGAGCAGTACTTC.

This clone occurred once. The J gene is TRBJ2-3, the V gene TRBV4-1; D gene ambiguous. This CDR3 has 17 amino acids. Germline V CDR1 and CDR2: MGHRA, YSYEKL. V gave up 0 bases and J gave up 4 bases, with 17 bases separating them. This chain's CDR3 is CASSQDAETPGSDTQYF. The CDR3, as DNA: TGCGCCAGCAGCCAAGACGCGGAAACGCCCGGCTCAGATACGCAGTATTTT.

The chain combines TRBV19 with TRBJ1-1; a weak D match, TRBD1 (5 bases). Germline loops: CDR1 LNHDA, CDR2 SQIVND (reference sequence). The V gene lost 9 bases and the J gene lost 1 base, with 15 bases spanning the gap. CDR3 size: 14 residues. The DNA of the CDR3 is TGTGCCAGCCGGATCAGGGAAGCGAACACTGAAGCTTTCTTT. It is translated as CASRIREANTEAFF.

The chain uses TRBV30 and TRBJ2-7; possible D gene TRBD1, 5 bases. The CDR3 has 13 residues. V was pared by 0 bases and J by 0 bases, with 6 bases between. Germline V gene sequence: CDR1 GTSNPN, CDR2 SVGIG (reference sequence). CDR3 sequence reads: CAWSVTASYEQYF. In DNA, the CDR3 is TGTGCCTGGAGTGTGACAGCCTCCTACGAGCAGTACTTC.

The chain links TRBV6-5 to TRBJ1-2, with 7 positions matching TRBD1. The junction had 7 bases not matched to a gene; V was cut back by 2 bases and J by 4 bases. The CDR3 has 15 amino acids. Germline-derived CDR1 and CDR2 are MNHEY and SVGAGI. The CDR3 bases are TGTGCCAGCAGTTACAGGGGGCGGGATTTCTATGGCTACACCTTC. As protein: CASSYRGRDFYGYTF.

The chain is built from TRBV7-2 and TRBJ2-7; 14 bases map to TRBD2. Per germline, CDR1 SGHTA and CDR2 FQGNSA. This CDR3 comprises 16 residues. The V segment lost 4 bases and the J segment 6 bases; nucleotides outside the gene matches: 8. The CDR3 sequence: CASSSGTSGRVPEQYF. The CDR3 coding sequence is TGTGCCAGCAGCTCAGGGACTAGCGGGAGAGTGCCCGAGCAGTACTTC.

The chain employs TRBV10-3 and TRBJ2-2, with TRBD2 matching over 11 bases. CDR3 length: 15 amino acids. V shed 6 bases and J 1 base; nucleotides not matched to a gene: 1. Per germline, CDR1 ENHRY and CDR2 SYGVKD. The CDR3 coding sequence is TGTGCCATCAGAGGGACTAGCGGGAACACCGGGGAGCTGTTTTTT. It translates to CAIRGTSGNTGELFF.

V usage is TRBV2 and J usage is TRBJ2-1; D possibly corresponds to TRBD2 (6 bases). Germline assignment: CDR1 SNHLY and CDR2 FYNNEI. This CDR3 is built from 15 residues. Trimming left V 3 bases short and J 5 bases short, with 14 bases between. CDR3 sequence reads: CASSDRSLAHNEQFF. The CDR3, as DNA: TGTGCCAGCAGTGATCGGAGCCTAGCGCACAATGAGCAGTTCTTC.

This clone was picked up a small number of times. The V call is TRBV10-2, the J call TRBJ2-2, with TRBD2 identical over 8 bases. Looked up from germline, CDR1 is WSHSY and CDR2 is SAAADI. The CDR3 is made up of 14 amino acids. V shed 6 bases and J 7 bases; nucleotides not matched to a gene: 7. The CDR3 DNA sequence: TGCGCCAGCAGGGAGGGACTAGTTTTCGGGGAGCTGTTTTTT. Encoded protein: CASREGLVFGELFF.

This clone was picked up a small number of times. The rearrangement uses TRBV5-5 and TRBJ1-2; no definite D call. Germline V gene lookup returns CDR1 SGHKS and CDR2 YYEKEE (reference sequence). Deletions cut 4 bases from V and 1 base from J, with 20 bases between. There are 17 residues in the CDR3. The CDR3, as DNA: TGTGCCAGCAGCCCACGACGGCCGGACGAAAATAACTATGGCTACACCTTC. Protein sequence: CASSPRRPDENNYGYTF. The entire variable domain, with the rest obtained from reference TRBV5-5 and TRBJ1-2, is as follows: DAGVTQSPTHLIKTRGQQVTLRCSPISGHKSVSWYQQVLGQGPQFIFQYYEKEERGRGNFPDRFSARQFPNYSSELNVNALLLGDSALYLCASSPRRPDENNYGYTFGSGTRLTVV.

This rearrangement joins TRBV11-2 to TRBJ2-1; TRBD1 might be the D (6 bases). Germline V lookup: CDR1 SGHAT, CDR2 FQNNGV. The CDR3 runs to 12 residues. V lost 2 bases, J lost 8 bases, and 7 bases lay in between. CDR3 nucleotides: TGTGCCAGCAGCTTACAGGGGTATGAGCAGTTCTTC. Amino acid sequence: CASSLQGYEQFF.

The chain joins TRBV6-5 to TRBJ1-3; no clear D. The germline V gene has CDR1 MNHEY and CDR2 SVGAGI. Deletions cut 6 bases from V and 0 bases from J, with 9 bases between. CDR3 length: 14 amino acids. In DNA, the CDR3 is TGTGCCAGCAGAAAGACGGGCTCTGGAAACACCATATATTTT. Its protein is CASRKTGSGNTIYF.

V usage is TRBV28 and J usage is TRBJ1-2, with D maybe TRBD1 (5 bases). With 6 bases removed from V and 4 bases from J, the gap between germline ends came to 15 bases. This CDR3 contains 14 residues. Per germline, CDR1 MDHEN and CDR2 SYDVKM. The CDR3 protein is CASSASTEFYGYTF. The DNA of the CDR3 is TGTGCCAGCAGCGCCTCGACAGAGTTCTATGGCTACACCTTC.

The chain employs TRBV27 and TRBJ1-2; 8 nucleotides agree with TRBD1. Germline V gene sequence: CDR1 MNHEY, CDR2 SMNVEV (reference sequence). There are 13 residues in the CDR3. V lost 3 bases and J lost 10; bases outside the gene matches: 7. The CDR3 DNA reads as TGTGCCAGCAGTTTTAGGACAGGGAATGACTACACCTTC. This gives the protein CASSFRTGNDYTF.

This clone was detected a few times. V usage is TRBV6-6 and J usage is TRBJ2-1, with 9 bases identical to TRBD1. V trimming: 2 bases; J trimming: 13 bases; junction bases outside the gene matches: 9. This CDR3 spans 14 amino acids. Germline V gene data show CDR1 as MNHNY and CDR2 as SVGAGI (reference sequence). DNA of the CDR3: TGTGCCAGCAGTTACGCCTCCCCGGGACAGGGTCAGTTCTTC. Protein product: CASSYASPGQGQFF.

V gene TRBV9 combines with J gene TRBJ2-2; no clear D. V lost 0 bases, J lost 4 bases, and 10 bases lay in between. The CDR3 loop spans 15 amino acids. Germline V gene lookup returns CDR1 SGDLS and CDR2 YYNGEE. For the CDR3, the DNA is TGTGCCAGCAGCGTAGGGATGGAGACCACCGGGGAGCTGTTTTTT. Amino acids: CASSVGMETTGELFF. Complete variable domain (other parts from reference TRBV9 and TRBJ2-2): DSGVTQTPKHLITATGQRVTLRCSPRSGDLSVYWYQQSLDQGLQFLIQYYNGEERAKGNILERFSAQQFPDLHSELNLSSLELGDSALYFCASSVGMETTGELFFGEGSRLTVL.

This clone counts as medium-sized. The chain joins TRBV7-3 to TRBJ2-7; D remains unclear. Germline CDR1 is SGHTA and CDR2 is FQGTGA. This CDR3 contains 14 residues. Trimming removed 1 base at V and 6 bases at J, with 13 bases between. The CDR3 reads CASSLNGGPLEQYF. The DNA for the CDR3 is TGTGCCAGCAGCTTAAACGGCGGCCCTCTCGAGCAGTACTTC.

CDR3 loop: CASSLDQNTEAFF. The CDR3 nucleotides are TGTGCCAGCAGCTTAGATCAGAACACTGAAGCTTTCTTT. The chain couples TRBV7-9 to TRBJ1-1; no reliable D call. This CDR3 is built from 13 residues. Germline V gene sequence: CDR1 SEHNR, CDR2 FQNEAQ (reference sequence). Trimming pared 1 base from V and 1 base from J, leaving 4 bases between.

V and J are TRBV2 and TRBJ1-2, with 11 nucleotides matching TRBD1. There are 15 residues in the CDR3. Germline-derived CDR1 and CDR2 are SNHLY and FYNNEI. Trimming cost V 5 bases and J 5 bases; bases outside gene matches: 7. The CDR3, as DNA: TGTGCCAGCAGTAGACGGACAGGGGGCGCTTATGGCTACACCTTC. Its protein product is CASSRRTGGAYGYTF.